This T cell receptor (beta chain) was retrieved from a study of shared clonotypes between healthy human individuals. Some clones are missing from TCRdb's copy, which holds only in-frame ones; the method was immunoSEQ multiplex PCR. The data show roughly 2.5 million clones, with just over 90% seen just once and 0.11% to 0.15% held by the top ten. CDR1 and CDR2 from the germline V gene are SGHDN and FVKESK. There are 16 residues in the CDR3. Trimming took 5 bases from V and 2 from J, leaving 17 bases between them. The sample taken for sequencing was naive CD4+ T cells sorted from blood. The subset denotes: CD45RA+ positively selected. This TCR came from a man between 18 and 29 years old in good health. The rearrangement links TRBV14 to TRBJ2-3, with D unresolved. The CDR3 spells CASSVGLTTNTDTQYF. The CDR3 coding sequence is TGTGCCAGCAGCGTGGGCCTCACGACGAACACAGATACGCAGTATTTT.